This T cell receptor (beta chain) is drawn from a study of siplizumab effects on memory and regulatory T cells. General study points: Neither a naive nor a memory phenotype was assignable to roughly 75-96% of proliferating CD4+ or CD8+ clones. With siplizumab, mappable alloreactive CD4+ clones averaged approximately 70% Treg-derived, versus less than 30% in controls. There were only a minor fraction of alloreactive clones that mapped to unstimulated subsets.

This clone was counted only a few times. Its antigen is as yet unknown. Each sample yielded around 10^5 assayed TCR templates. The assay was immunoSEQ multiplex PCR, and TCRdb's table has in-frame clones only and misses some. The table has more than 85,000 clones, roughly 91% seen once. Losses at the gene ends were 5 bases for V and 4 bases for J; bases not matched to a gene: 9. This CDR3 contains 15 residues. CDR1 is SGHVS and CDR2 is FNYEAQ in the germline V gene. The receptor was derived from a human donor in good health. This chain connects TRBV7-6 to TRBJ1-1, with 8 bases matching TRBD1. Input material: CD4+ T cells sorted from blood. CDR3 nucleotide sequence: TGTGCCAGCAGCACGAGGACAGGGAAGGCCACTGAAGCTTTCTTT. Translated, it gives CASSTRTGKATEAFF.